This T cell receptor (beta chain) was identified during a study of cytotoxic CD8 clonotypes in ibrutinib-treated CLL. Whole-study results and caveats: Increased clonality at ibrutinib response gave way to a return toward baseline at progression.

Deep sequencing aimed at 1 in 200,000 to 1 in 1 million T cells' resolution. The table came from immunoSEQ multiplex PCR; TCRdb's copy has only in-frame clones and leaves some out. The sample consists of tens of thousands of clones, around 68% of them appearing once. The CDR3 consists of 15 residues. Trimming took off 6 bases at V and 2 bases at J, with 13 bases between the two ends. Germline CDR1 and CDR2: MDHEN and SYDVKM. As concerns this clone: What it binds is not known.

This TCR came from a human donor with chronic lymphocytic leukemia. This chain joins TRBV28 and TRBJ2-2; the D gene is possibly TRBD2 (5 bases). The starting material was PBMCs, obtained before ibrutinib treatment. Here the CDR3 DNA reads TGTGCCAGCAGGGCGGCTGAGGGTAACACCGGGGAGCTGTTTTTT. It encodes CASRAAEGNTGELFF.